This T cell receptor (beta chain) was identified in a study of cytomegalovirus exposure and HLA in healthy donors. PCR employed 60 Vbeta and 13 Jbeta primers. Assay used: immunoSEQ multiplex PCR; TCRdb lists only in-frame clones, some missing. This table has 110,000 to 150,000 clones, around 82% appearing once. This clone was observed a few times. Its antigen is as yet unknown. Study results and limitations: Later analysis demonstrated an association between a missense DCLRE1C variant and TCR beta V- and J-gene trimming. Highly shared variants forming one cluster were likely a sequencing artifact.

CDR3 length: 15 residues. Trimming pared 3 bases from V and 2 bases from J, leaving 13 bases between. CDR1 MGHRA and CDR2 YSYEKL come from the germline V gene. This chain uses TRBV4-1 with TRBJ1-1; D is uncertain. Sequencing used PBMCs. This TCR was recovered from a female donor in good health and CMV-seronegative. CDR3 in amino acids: CASSQARQRNTEAFF. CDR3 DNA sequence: TGCGCCAGCAGCCAGGCAAGGCAGCGAAACACTGAAGCTTTCTTT.